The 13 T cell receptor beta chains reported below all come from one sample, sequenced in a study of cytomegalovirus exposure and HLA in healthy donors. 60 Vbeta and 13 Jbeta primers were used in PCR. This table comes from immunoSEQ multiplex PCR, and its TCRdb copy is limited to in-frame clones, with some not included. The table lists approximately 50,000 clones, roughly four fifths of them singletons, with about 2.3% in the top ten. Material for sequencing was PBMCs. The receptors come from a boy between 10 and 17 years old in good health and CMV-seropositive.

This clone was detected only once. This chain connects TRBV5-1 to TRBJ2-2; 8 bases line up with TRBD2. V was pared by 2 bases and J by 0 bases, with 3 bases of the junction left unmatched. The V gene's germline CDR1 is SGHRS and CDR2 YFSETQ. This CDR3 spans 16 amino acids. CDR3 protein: CASSFPGGANTGELFF. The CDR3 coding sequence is TGCGCCAGCAGCTTCCCCGGGGGGGCGAACACCGGGGAGCTGTTTTTT.

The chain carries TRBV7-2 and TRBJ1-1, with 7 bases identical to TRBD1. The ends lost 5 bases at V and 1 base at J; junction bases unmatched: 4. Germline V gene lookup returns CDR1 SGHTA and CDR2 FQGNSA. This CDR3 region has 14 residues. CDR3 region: CASSLTGENTEAFF. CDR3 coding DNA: TGTGCCAGCAGCCTTACAGGGGAGAACACTGAAGCTTTCTTT.

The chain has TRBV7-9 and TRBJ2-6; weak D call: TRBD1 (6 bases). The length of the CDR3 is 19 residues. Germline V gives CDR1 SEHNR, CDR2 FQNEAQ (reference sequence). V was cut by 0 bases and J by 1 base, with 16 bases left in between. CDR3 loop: CASSLAYREGASGANVLTF. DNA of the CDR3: TGTGCCAGCAGCTTAGCATACAGGGAAGGGGCTTCTGGGGCCAACGTCCTGACTTTC.

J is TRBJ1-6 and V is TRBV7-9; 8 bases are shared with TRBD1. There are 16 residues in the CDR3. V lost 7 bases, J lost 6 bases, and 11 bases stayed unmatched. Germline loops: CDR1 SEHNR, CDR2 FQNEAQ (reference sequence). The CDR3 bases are TGTGCCAGCACTGGTGAGAGTCAGGGGGCTAATTCACCCCTCCACTTT. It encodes CASTGESQGANSPLHF.

CDR3 loop: CASSPSIEQFF. The CDR3 nucleotides are TGTGCCAGCAGCCCGTCTATTGAGCAGTTCTTC. This chain connects TRBV16 to TRBJ2-1; D uncertain. In germline, CDR1 is KGHSY, CDR2 FQNENV. The CDR3 totals 11 residues. Trimming removed 4 bases from V and 9 bases from J, with 7 bases in between.

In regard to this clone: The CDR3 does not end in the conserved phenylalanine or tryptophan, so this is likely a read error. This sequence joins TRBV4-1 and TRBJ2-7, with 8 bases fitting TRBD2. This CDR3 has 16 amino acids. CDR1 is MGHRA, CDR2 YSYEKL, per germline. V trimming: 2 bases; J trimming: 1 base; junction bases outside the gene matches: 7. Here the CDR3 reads CASSQSGGGRSYEQYL. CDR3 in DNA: TGCGCCAGCAGCCAAAGCGGCGGGGGGCGTTCCTACGAGCAGTACCTC.

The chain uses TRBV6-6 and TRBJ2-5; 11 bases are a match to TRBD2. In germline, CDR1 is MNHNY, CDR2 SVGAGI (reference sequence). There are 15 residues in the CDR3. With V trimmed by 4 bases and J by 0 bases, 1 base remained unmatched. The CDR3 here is CASSSSGGYQETQYF. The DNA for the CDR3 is TGTGCCAGCAGTTCTAGCGGGGGGTACCAAGAGACCCAGTACTTC.

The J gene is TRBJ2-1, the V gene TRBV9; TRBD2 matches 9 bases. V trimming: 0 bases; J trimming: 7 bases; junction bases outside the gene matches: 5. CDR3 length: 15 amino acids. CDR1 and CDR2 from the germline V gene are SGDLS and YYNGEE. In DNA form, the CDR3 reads TGTGCCAGCAGCGTAGCGCGGGGGGGCGGGAATGAGCAGTTCTTC. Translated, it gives CASSVARGGGNEQFF. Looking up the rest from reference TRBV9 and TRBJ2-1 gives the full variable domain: DSGVTQTPKHLITATGQRVTLRCSPRSGDLSVYWYQQSLDQGLQFLIQYYNGEERAKGNILERFSAQQFPDLHSELNLSSLELGDSALYFCASSVARGGGNEQFFGPGTRLTVL.

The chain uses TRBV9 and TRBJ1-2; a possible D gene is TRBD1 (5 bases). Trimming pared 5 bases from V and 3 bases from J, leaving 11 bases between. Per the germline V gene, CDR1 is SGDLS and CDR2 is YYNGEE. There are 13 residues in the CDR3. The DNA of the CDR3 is TGTGCCAGCAGGGGGGACTTTTACTATGGCTACACCTTC. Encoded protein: CASRGDFYYGYTF.

The CDR3 sequence: CASSYSGTGGYEQYF. CDR3 bases: TGTGCCAGCAGTTACTCCGGGACAGGGGGCTACGAGCAGTACTTC. The chain recombines TRBV6-5 with TRBJ2-5; 11 bases map to TRBD1. The J call may be incorrect, as the DNA end agrees better with TRBJ2-7. Germline V lookup: CDR1 MNHEY, CDR2 SVGAGI. The CDR3 loop spans 15 amino acids.

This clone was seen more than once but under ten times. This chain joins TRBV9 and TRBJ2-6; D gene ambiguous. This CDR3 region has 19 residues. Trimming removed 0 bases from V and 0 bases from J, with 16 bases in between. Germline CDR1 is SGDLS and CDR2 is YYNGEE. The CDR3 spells CASSVDAHPISSGANVLTF. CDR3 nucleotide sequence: TGTGCCAGCAGCGTAGATGCACACCCAATTTCCTCTGGGGCCAACGTCCTGACTTTC.

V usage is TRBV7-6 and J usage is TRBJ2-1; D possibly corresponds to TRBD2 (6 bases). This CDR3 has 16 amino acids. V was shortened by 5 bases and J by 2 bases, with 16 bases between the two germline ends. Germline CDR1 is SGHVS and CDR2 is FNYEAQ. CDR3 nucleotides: TGTGCCAGCAGCCCCTGGGGGGACTTCACCTACAATGAGCAGTTCTTC. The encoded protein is CASSPWGDFTYNEQFF.

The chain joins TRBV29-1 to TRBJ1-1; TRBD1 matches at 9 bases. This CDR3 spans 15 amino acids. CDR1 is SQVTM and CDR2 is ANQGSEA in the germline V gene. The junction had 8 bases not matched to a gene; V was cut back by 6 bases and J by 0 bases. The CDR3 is CSVYRTGALNTEAFF. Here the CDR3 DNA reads TGCAGCGTCTATCGGACAGGGGCCCTGAACACTGAAGCTTTCTTT.